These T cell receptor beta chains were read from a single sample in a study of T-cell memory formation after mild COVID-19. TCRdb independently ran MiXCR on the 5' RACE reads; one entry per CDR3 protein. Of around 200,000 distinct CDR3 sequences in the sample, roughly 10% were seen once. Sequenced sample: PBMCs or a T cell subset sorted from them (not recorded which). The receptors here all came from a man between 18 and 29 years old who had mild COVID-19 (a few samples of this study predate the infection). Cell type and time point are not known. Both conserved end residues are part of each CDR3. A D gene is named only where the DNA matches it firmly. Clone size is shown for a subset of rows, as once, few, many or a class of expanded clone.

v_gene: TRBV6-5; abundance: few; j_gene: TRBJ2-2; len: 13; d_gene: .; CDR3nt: TGTGCCAGCAGCCTGATTACAACCGGGGAGCTGTTTTTT; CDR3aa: CASSLITTGELFF
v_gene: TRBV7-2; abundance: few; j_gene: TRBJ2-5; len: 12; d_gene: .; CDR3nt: TGTGCCAGCAGCCGCCCCGAAGGAGAGGAGTACTTC; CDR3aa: CASSRPEGEEYF
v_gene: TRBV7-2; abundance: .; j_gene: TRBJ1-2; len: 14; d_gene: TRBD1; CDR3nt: TGTGCCAGCAGCTCCCAGGGACAGGGTTATGGCTACACCTTC; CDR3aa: CASSSQGQGYGYTF
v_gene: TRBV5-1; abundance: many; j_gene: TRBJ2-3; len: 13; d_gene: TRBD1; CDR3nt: TGCGCCAGCGGGACAGGGTCCACAGATACGCAGTATTTT; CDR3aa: CASGTGSTDTQYF
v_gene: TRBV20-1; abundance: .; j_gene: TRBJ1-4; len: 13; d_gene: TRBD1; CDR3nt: TGCAGTGCTGAAACAGGGGCCGATGAAAAACTGTTTTTT; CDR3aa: CSAETGADEKLFF
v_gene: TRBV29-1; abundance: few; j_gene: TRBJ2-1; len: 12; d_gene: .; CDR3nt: TGCAGCGGAGAAACTGGGGCCAATGAGCAGTTCTTC; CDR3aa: CSGETGANEQFF
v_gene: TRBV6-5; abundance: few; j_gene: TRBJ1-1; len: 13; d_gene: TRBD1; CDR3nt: TGTGCCAGCAGCAAACAGGGGACGGATGAAGCTTTCTTT; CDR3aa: CASSKQGTDEAFF
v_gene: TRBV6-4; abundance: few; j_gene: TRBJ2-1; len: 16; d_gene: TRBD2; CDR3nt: TGTGCCAGCAGTGACTCGTCTAGCGGGGGAAACAATGAGCAGTTCTTC; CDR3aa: CASSDSSSGGNNEQFF
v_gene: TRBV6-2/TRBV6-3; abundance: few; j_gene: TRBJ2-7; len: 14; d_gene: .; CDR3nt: TGTGCCAGCAGGTACCGGGACTTCGCCTACGAGCAGTACTTC; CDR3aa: CASRYRDFAYEQYF
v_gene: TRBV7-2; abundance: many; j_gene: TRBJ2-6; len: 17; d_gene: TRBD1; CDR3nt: TGTGCCAGCAGCGGCCGGGACAGGGGTACAGGGGCCAACGTCCTGACTTTC; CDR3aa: CASSGRDRGTGANVLTF
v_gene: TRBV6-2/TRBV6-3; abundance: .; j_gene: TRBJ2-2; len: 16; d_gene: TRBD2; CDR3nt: TGTGCCAGCATCAAACTAGCGGGGGGGCCCACCGGGGAGCTGTTTTTT; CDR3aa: CASIKLAGGPTGELFF
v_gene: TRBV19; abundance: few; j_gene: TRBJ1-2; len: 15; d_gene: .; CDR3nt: TGTGCCAGTAGTGCGGACGGAGAACCTTCCTATGGCTACACCTTC; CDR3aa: CASSADGEPSYGYTF
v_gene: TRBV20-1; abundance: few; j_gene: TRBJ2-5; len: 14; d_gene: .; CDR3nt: TGCAGTGCTATCCCCCGCCAGATCCAAGAGACCCAGTACTTC; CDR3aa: CSAIPRQIQETQYF
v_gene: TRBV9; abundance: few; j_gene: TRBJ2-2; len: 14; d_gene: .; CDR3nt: TGTGCCAGCAGCGTAGACCTTAACACCGGGGAGCTGTTTTTT; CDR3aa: CASSVDLNTGELFF
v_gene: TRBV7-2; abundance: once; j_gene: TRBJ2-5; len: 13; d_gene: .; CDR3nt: TGTGCCAGCACCCGCGACAGGCAAGAGACCCAGTACTTC; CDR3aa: CASTRDRQETQYF
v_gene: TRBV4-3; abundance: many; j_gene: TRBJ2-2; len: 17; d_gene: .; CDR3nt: TGCGCCAGCAGCCAAGTGGGCAGCCCAACGAACACCGGGGAGCTGTTTTTT; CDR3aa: CASSQVGSPTNTGELFF
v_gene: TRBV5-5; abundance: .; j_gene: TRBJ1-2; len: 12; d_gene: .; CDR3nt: TGTGCCAGCAGCTTGGAAGTTTGGGGCTACACCTTC; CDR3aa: CASSLEVWGYTF
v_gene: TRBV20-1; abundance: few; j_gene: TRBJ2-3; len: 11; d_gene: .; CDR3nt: TGCAGTGCGATACGTGCAGATACGCAGTATTTT; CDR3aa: CSAIRADTQYF
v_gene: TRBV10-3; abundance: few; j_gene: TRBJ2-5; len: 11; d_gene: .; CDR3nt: TGTGCCATCAGTGCAGGGGAGACCCAGTACTTC; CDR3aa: CAISAGETQYF
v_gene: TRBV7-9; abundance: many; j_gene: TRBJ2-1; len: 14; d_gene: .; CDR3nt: TGTGCCAGCAGCCTCGGGAGACCCTACAATGAGCAGTTCTTC; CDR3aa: CASSLGRPYNEQFF
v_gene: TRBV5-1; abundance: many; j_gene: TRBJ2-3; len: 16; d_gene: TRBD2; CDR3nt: TGCGCCAGCAGCGAGGGACTAGCGGTTCCCACAGATACGCAGTATTTT; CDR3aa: CASSEGLAVPTDTQYF
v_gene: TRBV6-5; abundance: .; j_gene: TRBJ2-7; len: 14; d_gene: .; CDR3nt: TGTGCCAGCAGTTATTTATCGGGGGCCTACGAGCAGTACTTC; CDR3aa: CASSYLSGAYEQYF
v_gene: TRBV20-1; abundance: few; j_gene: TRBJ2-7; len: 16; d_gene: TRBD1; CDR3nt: TGCAGTGCTAGAGTTTCCCGGGACAGGGGGCGATACGAGCAGTACTTC; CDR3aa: CSARVSRDRGRYEQYF
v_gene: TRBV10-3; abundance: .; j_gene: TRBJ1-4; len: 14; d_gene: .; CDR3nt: TGTGCCATCAGTGAATTACTGGGGTCTGAAAAACTGTTTTTT; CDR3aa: CAISELLGSEKLFF
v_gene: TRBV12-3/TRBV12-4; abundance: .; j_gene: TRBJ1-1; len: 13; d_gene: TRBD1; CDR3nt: TGTGCCAGCAGTCCGGACAGGGGGTTTGAAGCTTTCTTT; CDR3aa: CASSPDRGFEAFF
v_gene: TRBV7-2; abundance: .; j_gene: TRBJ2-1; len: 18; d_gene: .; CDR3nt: TGTGCCAGCAGCTTAATTCCCTGGGGGACTTCTTCCTACAATGAGCAGTTCTTC; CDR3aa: CASSLIPWGTSSYNEQFF
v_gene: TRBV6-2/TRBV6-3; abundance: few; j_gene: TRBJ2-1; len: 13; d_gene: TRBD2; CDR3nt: TGTGCCATCCGCCGCGGGGGGCACAATGAGCAGTTCTTC; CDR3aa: CAIRRGGHNEQFF
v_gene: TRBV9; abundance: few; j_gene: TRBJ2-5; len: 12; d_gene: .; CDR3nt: TGTGCCAGCAGCGAGGCCGAGGGGACCCAGTACTTC; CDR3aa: CASSEAEGTQYF
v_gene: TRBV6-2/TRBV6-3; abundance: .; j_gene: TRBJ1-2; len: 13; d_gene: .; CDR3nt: TGTGCCAGCAGTTACGCAGGGTTGCGTGGCTACACCTTC; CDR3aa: CASSYAGLRGYTF
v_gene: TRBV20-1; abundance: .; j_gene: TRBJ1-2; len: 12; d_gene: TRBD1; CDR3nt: TGCAGTGCTAGGGGACAGATCTATGGCTACACCTTC; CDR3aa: CSARGQIYGYTF
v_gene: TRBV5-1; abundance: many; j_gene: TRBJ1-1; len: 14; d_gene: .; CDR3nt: TGCGCCAGCAGCTTCGGAAGATTGAACACTGAAGCTTTCTTT; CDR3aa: CASSFGRLNTEAFF
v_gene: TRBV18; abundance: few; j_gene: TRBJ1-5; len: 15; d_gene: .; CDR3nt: TGTGCCAGCTCACCAAAGTCGACAGAAAATCAGCCCCAGCATTTT; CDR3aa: CASSPKSTENQPQHF
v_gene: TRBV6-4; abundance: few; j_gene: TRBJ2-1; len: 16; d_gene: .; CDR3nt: TGTGCCAGCAGTGACTCGAGCGCAAGCTCCTACAATGAGCAGTTCTTC; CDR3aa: CASSDSSASSYNEQFF
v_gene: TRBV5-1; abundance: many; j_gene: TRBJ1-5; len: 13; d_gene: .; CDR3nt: TGCGCCAGCAGCGCGGACGGGTATCAGCCCCAGCATTTT; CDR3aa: CASSADGYQPQHF
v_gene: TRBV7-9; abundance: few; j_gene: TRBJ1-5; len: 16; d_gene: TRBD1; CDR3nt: TGTGCCAGCAGCCTAGGGACAGGGGAGTACAATCAGCCCCAGCATTTT; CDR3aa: CASSLGTGEYNQPQHF
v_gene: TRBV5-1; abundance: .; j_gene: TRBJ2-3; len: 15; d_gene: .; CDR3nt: TGCGCCAGCATCAGTAGCGGTGCTAGCACAGATACGCAGTATTTT; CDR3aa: CASISSGASTDTQYF
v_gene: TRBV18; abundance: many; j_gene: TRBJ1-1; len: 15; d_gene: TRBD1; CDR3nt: TGTGCCAGCTCACCACAGGGGGCACCGAACACTGAAGCTTTCTTT; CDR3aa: CASSPQGAPNTEAFF
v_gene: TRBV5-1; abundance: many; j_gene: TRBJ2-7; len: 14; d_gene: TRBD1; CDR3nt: TGCGCCAGCAGCACCGGACAGGGGACCTACGAGCAGTACTTC; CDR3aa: CASSTGQGTYEQYF
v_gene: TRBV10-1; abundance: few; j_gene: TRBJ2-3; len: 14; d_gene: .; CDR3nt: TGCGCCACCTCCTTAGGGTCTGCCCAAGATACGCAGTATTTT; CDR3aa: CATSLGSAQDTQYF
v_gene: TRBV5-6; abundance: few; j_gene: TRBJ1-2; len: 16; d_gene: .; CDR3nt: TGTGCCAGCAGCTTGGAAAGGGAAGTTCTCCATTATGGCTACACCTTC; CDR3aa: CASSLEREVLHYGYTF
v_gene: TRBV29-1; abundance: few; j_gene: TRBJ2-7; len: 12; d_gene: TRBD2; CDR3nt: TGCAGCGTCGGGCTAGCGGGGGTCGAGCAGTACTTC; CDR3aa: CSVGLAGVEQYF
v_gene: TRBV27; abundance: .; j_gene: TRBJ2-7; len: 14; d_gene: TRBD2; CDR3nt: TGTGCCAGCAGTACGCGGACTAGCGGGGGAAAGCAGTACTTC; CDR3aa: CASSTRTSGGKQYF